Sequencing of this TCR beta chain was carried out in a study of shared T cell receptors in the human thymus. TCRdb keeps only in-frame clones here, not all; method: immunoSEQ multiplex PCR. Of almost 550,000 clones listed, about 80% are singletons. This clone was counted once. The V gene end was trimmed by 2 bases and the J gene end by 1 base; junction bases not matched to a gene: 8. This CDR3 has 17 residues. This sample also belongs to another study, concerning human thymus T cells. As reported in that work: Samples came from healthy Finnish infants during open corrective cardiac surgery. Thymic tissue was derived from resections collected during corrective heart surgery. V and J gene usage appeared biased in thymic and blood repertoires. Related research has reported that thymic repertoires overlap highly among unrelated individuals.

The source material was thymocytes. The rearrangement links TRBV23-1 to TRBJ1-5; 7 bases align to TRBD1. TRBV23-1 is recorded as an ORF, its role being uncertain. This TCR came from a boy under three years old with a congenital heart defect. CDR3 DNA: TGCGCCAGCAGTCAACCCCAGGGGGTGAAGAGCAATCAGCCCCAGCATTTT. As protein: CASSQPQGVKSNQPQHF.